These 5 T cell receptor beta chains originate from one sample sequenced in a study of blood T cells in healthy people across ages. A second PCR, run for about 6 to 11 cycles, used a sample-barcoded 5' primer plus a J-beta primer mix. Via MiXCR, TCRdb re-called the 5' RACE reads, giving one row per CDR3 protein. The sample has around 990,000 distinct CDR3 sequences, 30% to 40% seen once; the top ten hold about 12%. Sample: blood. The source is a man between 18 and 29 years old in good health.

With respect to this clonotype: At one end the junction does not follow the germline gene, possibly because of a read error. This rearrangement joins TRBV7-2 to TRBJ1-2, with D uncertain. CDR1 and CDR2 from the germline V gene are SGHTA and FQGNSA. CDR3 length: 13 amino acids. The CDR3 nucleotides read TGTGCCGGCAGCCCAACGACTAACTATGGCTACACCTTC. This codes for CAGSPTTNYGYTF. The variable domain in full, with the rest retrieved from reference TRBV7-2 and TRBJ1-2, is GAGVSQSPSNKVTEKGKDVELRCDPISGHTALYWYRQSLGQGLEFLIYFQGNSAPDKSGLPSDRFSAERTGGSVSTLTIQRTQQEDSAVYLCAGSPTTNYGYTFGSGTRLTVV.

V gene TRBV7-9 combines with J gene TRBJ2-7, with unresolved D. The CDR3 consists of 14 residues. Germline V CDR1 and CDR2: SEHNR, FQNEAQ (reference sequence). The V end was cut by 1 base, the J end by 3 bases, with 10 bases between. This CDR3 reads CASSLVGSRYEQYF. In nucleotides, the CDR3 is TGTGCCAGCAGCTTAGTGGGTTCCCGCTACGAGCAGTACTTC.

The rearrangement uses TRBV4-3 and TRBJ2-5; D is unclear. The CDR3 is 13 residues long. Trimming pared 3 bases from V and 11 bases from J, leaving 16 bases between. Per germline, CDR1 LGHNA and CDR2 YSLEER. The CDR3 sequence is CASSHLTRTEQYF. CDR3 in DNA: TGCGCCAGCAGCCACCTCACAAGGACGGAGCAGTACTTC.

CDR3 sequence reads: CASSLVWDGGEKLFF. In DNA, the CDR3 is TGCGCCAGCAGCTTGGTTTGGGACGGGGGCGAAAAACTGTTTTTT. The chain combines TRBV5-1 with TRBJ1-4; D is possibly TRBD1 (6 bases). The CDR3 is 15 amino acids. With 0 bases removed from V and 8 bases from J, the gap between germline ends came to 14 bases. Germline V gene data show CDR1 as SGHRS and CDR2 as YFSETQ.

The rearrangement joins TRBV20-1 to TRBJ1-2; 7 bases align to TRBD1. This CDR3 region has 13 residues. Germline loops: CDR1 DFQATT, CDR2 SNEGSKA (reference sequence). CDR3 DNA sequence: TGCAGAGCCGCCACGGGACAGAGCCATGGCTACACCTTC. Its protein product is CRAATGQSHGYTF.